This is a list of T cell receptor beta chains from one sample in a study of CD8 T cells in ankylosing spondylitis. TCRdb reprocessed the 5' RACE reads via MiXCR and lists one record per CDR3 protein. The data hold fewer than 650,000 distinct CDR3 sequences, with approximately 12% observed a single time. Input material: blood, either unsorted or a sorted T cell fraction (not recorded which). These receptor sequences come from a male donor with ankylosing spondylitis. Both conserved end residues are part of each CDR3.

j_call: TRBJ2-5
v_call: TRBV20-1
cdr3_aa: CSAVNTGAETQYF

j_call: TRBJ2-1
v_call: TRBV11-2
cdr3_aa: CASSLGLAGRGGDEQFF

j_call: TRBJ2-5
v_call: TRBV18
cdr3_aa: CASSPAAGATQETQYF

j_call: TRBJ1-1
v_call: TRBV4-2
cdr3_aa: CASSQDISGGKAFF

j_call: TRBJ2-7
v_call: TRBV5-1
cdr3_aa: CASSLGRVQAISYEQYF

j_call: TRBJ2-1
v_call: TRBV10-1
cdr3_aa: CASRPRTDHNEQFF

j_call: TRBJ2-6
v_call: TRBV5-1
cdr3_aa: CASSPTMTGFTGANVLTF

j_call: TRBJ2-3
v_call: TRBV7-2
cdr3_aa: CASTSPRSDTQYF

j_call: TRBJ2-3
v_call: TRBV19
cdr3_aa: CASSIDGQVGADTQYF

j_call: TRBJ1-2
v_call: TRBV20-1
cdr3_aa: CSARTRSGTAYGYTF

j_call: TRBJ2-3
v_call: TRBV19
cdr3_aa: CASSPHRAAGTDTQYF

j_call: TRBJ2-5
v_call: TRBV12-5
cdr3_aa: CASGDGGSETQYF

j_call: TRBJ1-5
v_call: TRBV5-1
cdr3_aa: CASSAQPQGWGQPQHF

j_call: TRBJ2-4
v_call: TRBV18
cdr3_aa: CASSPKDSLAKNIQYF

j_call: TRBJ1-1
v_call: TRBV19
cdr3_aa: CASNGWGGSTEAFF

j_call: TRBJ1-6
v_call: TRBV7-9
cdr3_aa: CASSRDKGNSPLHF

j_call: TRBJ2-1
v_call: TRBV11-3
cdr3_aa: CASSWVSGTPGNEQFF

j_call: TRBJ1-1
v_call: TRBV5-1
cdr3_aa: CASSAPGQGAVTEAFF

j_call: TRBJ2-5
v_call: TRBV24-1
cdr3_aa: CATSEGRQDDRETQYF

j_call: TRBJ2-3
v_call: TRBV14
cdr3_aa: CASSQAWDTQCF

j_call: TRBJ1-4
v_call: TRBV20-1
cdr3_aa: CSASYVDNEKLFF

j_call: TRBJ2-5
v_call: TRBV12-3/TRBV12-4
cdr3_aa: CASSLLPPAATGETQYF

j_call: TRBJ1-6
v_call: TRBV30
cdr3_aa: CAWGQLNSPLHF

j_call: TRBJ2-1
v_call: TRBV5-1
cdr3_aa: CASSGQGVDDEQFF

j_call: TRBJ1-1
v_call: TRBV5-6
cdr3_aa: CASSLVGGEAFF

j_call: TRBJ1-2
v_call: TRBV10-3
cdr3_aa: CAISETMTGDGYTF